This TCR beta chain was sequenced during a study of shared clonotypes between healthy human individuals. CDR1 and CDR2 from the germline V gene are SGHTA and FQGNSA. There are 14 residues in the CDR3. The ends were cut back, 5 bases at V and 4 bases at J, with 12 bases in the middle. Measured with immunoSEQ multiplex PCR; TCRdb has only the in-frame clones, and not every one. The sample holds approximately 1.4 million clones; around 98% are singletons and the top ten take 0.4% to 0.45%. The J gene is TRBJ1-5, the V gene TRBV7-2, with D uncertain. The receptor comes from a man aged 30-40 years in good health. The sample was naive CD4+ T cells sorted from blood. The subset is: CD45RA+ positively selected. The DNA of the CDR3 is TGTGCCAGCAGCCGCTTCGGGGTGAATCAGCCCCAGCATTTT. It is translated as CASSRFGVNQPQHF.